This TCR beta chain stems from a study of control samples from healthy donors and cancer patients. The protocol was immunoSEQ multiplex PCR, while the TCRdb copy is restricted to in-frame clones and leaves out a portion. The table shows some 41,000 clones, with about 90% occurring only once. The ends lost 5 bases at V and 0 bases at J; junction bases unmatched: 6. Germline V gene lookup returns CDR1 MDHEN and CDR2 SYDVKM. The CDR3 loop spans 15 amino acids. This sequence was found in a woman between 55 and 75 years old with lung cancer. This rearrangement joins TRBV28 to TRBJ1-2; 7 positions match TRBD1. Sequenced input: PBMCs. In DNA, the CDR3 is TGTGCCAGCAGTCCCACAGGGGACTCTAACTATGGCTACACCTTC. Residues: CASSPTGDSNYGYTF.